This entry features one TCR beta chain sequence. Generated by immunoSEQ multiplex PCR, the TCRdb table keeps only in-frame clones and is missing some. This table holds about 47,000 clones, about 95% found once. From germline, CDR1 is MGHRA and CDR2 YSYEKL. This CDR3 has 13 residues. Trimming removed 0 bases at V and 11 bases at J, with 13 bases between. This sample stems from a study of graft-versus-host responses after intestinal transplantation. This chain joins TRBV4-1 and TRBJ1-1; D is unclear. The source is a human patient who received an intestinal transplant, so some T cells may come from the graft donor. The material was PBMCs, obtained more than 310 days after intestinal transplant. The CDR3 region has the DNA TGCGCCAGCAGCCAAGAGTGGGAGGATGGGGCTTTCTTT. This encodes CASSQEWEDGAFF.